The TCR beta chain under discussion was sequenced for a study of blood T cell repertoires in COVID-19. Study overall: Both acute and convalescent COVID-19 samples were obtained from the United States, Italy and Spain. From T cells, B-cell-depleted T cells, or PBMCs came the material, which was cDNA or gDNA.

Per the study methods: Amplified reference gene primers provided the basis for estimating nucleated cell counts. Only in-frame clones appear in the TCRdb table, and some are missing; sequencing was by immunoSEQ multiplex PCR. D and trimming were read from the DNA, whereas the V and J calls and clone size are those reported in that table. The top ten hold 6.5% to 7.5% of the sample, which has around 60,000 clones, 80% seen once. The material sequenced was peripheral blood. This sequence originates from a man aged 60 to 75 with acute or convalescent COVID-19.

The CDR3 nucleotides read TGTGCCAGCAGCTTACGCCTAGGTGCCACAGATACGCAGTATTTT. It is translated as CASSLRLGATDTQYF. V gene TRBV13 combines with J gene TRBJ2-3; D remains ambiguous. V lost 2 bases and J 2 bases, leaving 11 bases between the germline ends. This CDR3 is built from 15 residues. Germline CDR1 is PRHDT and CDR2 is FYEKMQ (reference sequence).